These T cell receptor beta chains were read from a single sample in a study of identical twins. From the 5' RACE reads, TCRdb called clonotypes with MiXCR, one entry per CDR3 protein. The sample shows around 250,000 distinct CDR3 sequences, roughly 7% of them seen only once. The data also belong to a second study, concerning yellow fever vaccine responses in identical twins.

Input material: memory (CD45RO+) T cells sorted from blood. The receptors here all came from a woman under 30 in good health. Each CDR3 is given with its conserved first and last residue. The D gene is left open where the match is weak. Clone sizes are given selectively: once, few, many, or a class where the clone is expanded.

size | J | V | D | DNA | CDR3
NA | TRBJ1-1 | TRBV5-1 | NA | TGCGCCAGCAGCTTGGAGGGCAAAAGGGACACTGAAGCTTTCTTT | CASSLEGKRDTEAFF
many | TRBJ1-1 | TRBV5-1 | NA | TGCGCCAGCAGCTTGGCAGTTGCAGGGAACACTGAAGCTTTCTTT | CASSLAVAGNTEAFF
few | TRBJ1-5 | TRBV2 | NA | TGTGCCAGCACCGAGGGGAGGGTTCAGCCCCAGCATTTT | CASTEGRVQPQHF
NA | TRBJ2-1 | TRBV5-1 | NA | TGCGCCAGCAGCGTTTTGATGAGTAGGGAGCAGTTCTTC | CASSVLMSREQFF
once | TRBJ1-1 | TRBV29-1 | TRBD1 | TGCAGCGTCAAAAGGGGACAGGCGAACACTGAAGCTTTCTTT | CSVKRGQANTEAFF
few | TRBJ2-1 | TRBV7-2 | TRBD2 | TGTGCCAGCAGCTTAATCTCTAGCGGGCATGAGCAGTTCTTC | CASSLISSGHEQFF
many | TRBJ2-3 | TRBV5-5 | NA | TGTGCCAGCAGCTTGTTCGGTGGGGGCCTTAGCACAGATACGCAGTATTTT | CASSLFGGGLSTDTQYF
NA | TRBJ2-3 | TRBV10-3 | TRBD1 | TGTGCCATCAGTGAGATGGGGACAGGGAACACAGATACGCAGTATTTT | CAISEMGTGNTDTQYF
few | TRBJ2-5 | TRBV29-1 | NA | TGCAGCGCCAGGGAAGGACAGAGAGAGACCCAGTACTTC | CSAREGQRETQYF
NA | TRBJ1-1 | TRBV14 | TRBD1 | TGTGCCAGCAGCCGGTACGGGACAGGGAGGATGAACACTGAAGCTTTCTTT | CASSRYGTGRMNTEAFF
many | TRBJ2-1 | TRBV3-1 | TRBD2 | TGTGCCAGCAGCCAAGCCCGAACTAGCGGTGACAATGAGCAGTTCTTC | CASSQARTSGDNEQFF
many | TRBJ2-5 | TRBV12-3/TRBV12-4 | NA | TGTGCCAGCAGTTCGGCGGTGGAGACCCAGTACTTC | CASSSAVETQYF
few | TRBJ1-6 | TRBV3-1 | NA | TGTGCCAGCAGACGGGGTCAGGGTAATTCACCCCTCCACTTT | CASRRGQGNSPLHF
NA | TRBJ2-2 | TRBV10-2 | NA | TGCGCCAGCACCTCCGCCGGGACCCAGGCCGGGGAGCTGTTTTTT | CASTSAGTQAGELFF
few | TRBJ2-1 | TRBV7-7 | NA | TGTGCCAGCAGCTTAGTTGGTTCTAACAATGAGCAGTTCTTC | CASSLVGSNNEQFF
many | TRBJ2-7 | TRBV5-1 | NA | TGCGCCAGCAGCTTGGCCCTCGACATATACGAGCAGTACTTC | CASSLALDIYEQYF
NA | TRBJ2-1 | TRBV29-1 | NA | TGCAGCGTTGAACAAGAGCAGTTCTTC | CSVEQEQFF
few | TRBJ2-3 | TRBV4-2 | NA | TGTGCCAGCAGCCATCGAGTGGGGGGGGCCGTCGCAGATACGCAGTATTTT | CASSHRVGGAVADTQYF
many | TRBJ2-2 | TRBV15 | TRBD2 | TGTGCCACCAGCAGATATGGGGGACTAGCGGGAGCCGGGGAGCTGTTTTTT | CATSRYGGLAGAGELFF
NA | TRBJ2-2 | TRBV10-3 | TRBD1 | TGTGCCATCCAAGACAGGGGCGGCACCGGGGAGCTGTTTTTT | CAIQDRGGTGELFF
few | TRBJ1-1 | TRBV11-2 | NA | TGTGCCAGCAGCTCCAGACAGCGAGTGAACACTGAAGCTTTCTTT | CASSSRQRVNTEAFF
many | TRBJ2-5 | TRBV5-1 | NA | TGCGCCAGCAGACCGGCGGGCTCAGAGACCCAGTACTTC | CASRPAGSETQYF
many | TRBJ2-5 | TRBV28 | TRBD1 | TGTGCCAGCCGCGAGACAGGGTCGGAGACCCAGTACTTC | CASRETGSETQYF
many | TRBJ2-3 | TRBV7-2 | NA | TGTGCCAGCAGCTACTGGGGTGATACGCAGTATTTT | CASSYWGDTQYF
many | TRBJ2-6 | TRBV4-2 | NA | TGTGCCAGCAGCCAAAGAGGTTCAGCACCCTTCTCTGGGGCCAACGTCCTGACTTTC | CASSQRGSAPFSGANVLTF
many | TRBJ2-7 | TRBV20-1 | NA | TGCAGTGCTAGAGACCCAGCGGTGAGCTCCTACGAGCAGTACTTC | CSARDPAVSSYEQYF
many | TRBJ2-1 | TRBV5-1 | TRBD2 | TGCGCCAGCAGACGACTAGCGGGGGGGCTTTACAATGAGCAGTTCTTC | CASRRLAGGLYNEQFF
NA | TRBJ2-1 | TRBV6-5 | TRBD2 | TGTGCCAGCAGTTACGGGGGAGCGGGGTCCAGCTACAATGAGCAGTTCTTC | CASSYGGAGSSYNEQFF
NA | TRBJ2-2 | TRBV7-2 | TRBD2 | TGTGCCAGCAGCTTAGGGCTAGCGGGAGGGCCATACACCGGGGAGCTGTTTTTT | CASSLGLAGGPYTGELFF
many | TRBJ2-1 | TRBV24-1 | TRBD2 | TGTGCCACCAGTGACCTGGGGAGGGATACCTACAATGAGCAGTTCTTC | CATSDLGRDTYNEQFF
once | TRBJ2-2 | TRBV3-1 | TRBD2 | TGTGCCAGCACCCGTACTAGCGGGAGCGGTTTGACCGGGGAGCTGTTTTTT | CASTRTSGSGLTGELFF
many | TRBJ2-5 | TRBV20-1 | NA | TGCAGTGGTCACGGGGAGACCCAGTACTTC | CSGHGETQYF
NA | TRBJ2-1 | TRBV10-3 | TRBD2 | TGTGCCATCAGTGGTCTAGCGGGGGCCGACTCCTCCTACAATGAGCAGTTCTTC | CAISGLAGADSSYNEQFF
NA | TRBJ2-7 | TRBV15 | NA | TGTGCCACCAGCAAGGGCTACGAGCAGTACTTC | CATSKGYEQYF
many | TRBJ2-5 | TRBV5-1 | NA | TGCGCCAGCAGTCTTGGGAACCAAGAGACCCAGTACTTC | CASSLGNQETQYF
few | TRBJ1-1 | TRBV24-1 | NA | TGTGCCACCAGTGAAAGACTAGGGGCTGAAGCTTTCTTT | CATSERLGAEAFF
few | TRBJ2-5 | TRBV7-9 | NA | TGTGCCAGCAGCTTAGGCGCTAGTACCCAGTACTTC | CASSLGASTQYF
few | TRBJ2-7 | TRBV11-3 | NA | TGTGCCAGCAGCTTAGACGGTGATATATCCTACGAGCAGTACTTC | CASSLDGDISYEQYF
few | TRBJ2-1 | TRBV11-2 | NA | TGTGCCAGCAGCCCGACCCTGAATGAGCAGTTCTTC | CASSPTLNEQFF
NA | TRBJ2-5 | TRBV29-1 | NA | TGCAGCCTCAAGGGGGGTGGAGAGACCCAGTACTTC | CSLKGGGETQYF
many | TRBJ1-1 | TRBV12-3/TRBV12-4 | NA | TGTGCCAGCAGCCTCGACAGGCTGGCTGAAGCTTTCTTT | CASSLDRLAEAFF
NA | TRBJ1-1 | TRBV6-1 | TRBD1 | TGTGCCAGCATCTTGGGACAGGGGGGGTTGAACACTGAAGCTTTCTTT | CASILGQGGLNTEAFF
many | TRBJ2-3 | TRBV28 | NA | TGTGGTACCGTTGCAGGGGTGACAGATACGCAGTATTTT | CGTVAGVTDTQYF
NA | TRBJ1-6 | TRBV5-1 | NA | TGCGCCAGCAGCTTTAGGTCCGATTCACCCCTCCACTTT | CASSFRSDSPLHF
NA | TRBJ1-2 | TRBV28 | NA | TGTGCCAGCAGGACTAAAGGAGCGGTTTATGGCTACACCTTC | CASRTKGAVYGYTF
many | TRBJ2-7 | TRBV5-1 | TRBD1 | TGCGCCAGCAGCCAAACCGGGACAGCGTACGAGCAGTACTTC | CASSQTGTAYEQYF
few | TRBJ2-7 | TRBV20-1 | TRBD1 | TGCAGTGCTGGACAGGGGGCCTACGAGCAGTACTTC | CSAGQGAYEQYF
few | TRBJ2-2 | TRBV10-3 | NA | TGTGCCATCCCGGCCCCGGGACATCGGAAGGCCGGGGAGCTGTTTTTT | CAIPAPGHRKAGELFF
NA | TRBJ2-7 | TRBV28 | TRBD2 | TGTGCCAGCAGATTTCCTAGGACTAGCGGTTACGAGCAGTACTTC | CASRFPRTSGYEQYF
many | TRBJ2-1 | TRBV5-1 | NA | TGCGCCAGCAGCTTCGGCTCAGTACAGATAAATGAGCAGTTCTTC | CASSFGSVQINEQFF
few | TRBJ1-4 | TRBV6-1 | NA | TGTGCCAGCAGTGTCCAGGGTTGGGGGAGTTCGGGATCAACTAATGAAAAACTGTTTTTT | CASSVQGWGSSGSTNEKLFF
many | TRBJ2-2 | TRBV12-3/TRBV12-4 | NA | TGTGCCAGCAGTTTCTTCGCGGTGGGGGCCGGGGAGCTGTTTTTT | CASSFFAVGAGELFF
few | TRBJ1-2 | TRBV10-3 | NA | TGTGCCATCAGTGAGTCGGAAGTTGCGGACTATGGCTACACCTTC | CAISESEVADYGYTF
NA | TRBJ2-3 | TRBV20-1 | TRBD2 | TGCAGTGCTAGAGACCCCCAAAGCGGGGGTAAAGATACGCAGTATTTT | CSARDPQSGGKDTQYF
few | TRBJ2-6 | TRBV12-3/TRBV12-4 | TRBD1 | TGTGCCAGCAGATTCCGCCCCGGGACAGGTGCCTCCTCTGGGGCCAACGTCCTGACTTTC | CASRFRPGTGASSGANVLTF
many | TRBJ2-5 | TRBV29-1 | NA | TGCAGCGTTGGTTGGCAGGGTACCCCCGAGACCCAGTACTTC | CSVGWQGTPETQYF
many | TRBJ2-5 | TRBV7-6 | TRBD1 | TGTGCCAGCAGCTCCGGCAGGGGACAGGGGATTCAAGAGACCCAGTACTTC | CASSSGRGQGIQETQYF
many | TRBJ1-2 | TRBV12-3/TRBV12-4 | NA | TGTGCCAGCAGTTTACGTACAGGGAACAACTATGGCTACACCTTC | CASSLRTGNNYGYTF